This TCR beta chain stems from a study of blood T cell repertoires in COVID-19. In the study overall: Collection of acute and convalescent COVID-19 samples took place in the United States, Italy and Spain.

The trim removed 2 bases at V and 3 bases at J, leaving 3 bases unmatched. CDR1 is MDHEN and CDR2 is SYDVKM in the germline V gene. The CDR3 runs 15 residues. Profiled with immunoSEQ multiplex PCR; TCRdb holds only in-frame clones, not every one. The table includes about 150,000 clones, less than 90% detected once. Seattle-derived patients entered the study during active infection and were followed longitudinally. This sequence was found in a man between 25 and 39 years old with COVID-19, enrolled during active disease. The chain links TRBV28 to TRBJ2-3, with 9 bases matching TRBD1. Sequences were obtained from peripheral blood. The CDR3 nucleotides read TGTGCCAGCAGTTTACAAGGACAGGGGACAGATACGCAGTATTTT. This translates into CASSLQGQGTDTQYF.